The sequence of this T cell receptor (beta chain) was determined in a study of regulatory T cells in long-lasting Graves disease. Looking at the study overall: In persistent Graves' disease, antithyroid drugs had been taken for over 5 years and TSH receptor antibodies stayed positive. Study outcomes and limitations: The work looked only at peripheral blood and did not look at thyroid tissue. For persistent Graves' patients, TCR diversity was lower than for newly diagnosed ones. TRBV28, TRBJ1-2 and TRBJ2-5 emerged as the favored segments in persistent disease.

Time point: persistent/refractory GD, antithyroid drugs over 5 years with positive TRAb. RNA from PBMCs was the source of the TCR library. Remarks on this clonotype: Its specificity is unknown. Since a much larger clone is just one base distant, this may be a read error.

Building the TCR beta libraries relied on iRepertoire HTBI primers, and CDR3 regions underwent Arm-PCR. In TCRdb, the multiplex PCR reads were re-called with MiXCR into one record per CDR3 protein. The repertoire consists of hundreds of thousands of distinct CDR3 sequences, with 15% to 20% occurring once and the leading ten covering 25% to 30%. Trimming left V 2 bases short and J 8 bases short, with 16 bases between. The CDR3 runs to 14 residues. The germline gives CDR1 KGHSH, CDR2 LQKENI. The sample here was peripheral blood mononuclear cells (PBMCs), taken when the disease was refractory, from a patient treated with antithyroid drugs. The chain recombines TRBV18 with TRBJ2-7; D is uncertain. The clonotype originates from a female donor with Graves disease. CDR3 nucleotide sequence: TGTGCCAGCTCACCATTTGAGACTTTGTACAAGCAGTACTTC. Protein sequence: CASSPFETLYKQYF. The whole variable domain, remainder taken from reference TRBV18 and TRBJ2-7, is NAGVMQNPRHLVRRRGQEARLRCSPMKGHSHVYWYRQLPEEGLKFMVYLQKENIIDESGMPKERFSAEFPKEGPSILRIQQVVRGDSAAYFCASSPFETLYKQYFGPGTRLTVT.